Shown below are 26 T cell receptor beta chains from a single sample sequenced in a study of blood T cell repertoires in COVID-19. Using immunoSEQ multiplex PCR, the repertoire was profiled, and TCRdb retains in-frame clones only, with some absent. The sample has more than 200,000 clones, around 86% seen once. Sample: PBMCs or T cells enriched from blood (not recorded which). The receptors were gathered from a man under 40 in a cohort exposed to, infected with or recovered from COVID-19 (not recorded which).

The chain has TRBV15 and TRBJ1-5; the D gene is possibly TRBD1 (6 bases). The CDR3 covers 14 residues. Germline V gene data show CDR1 as LNHNV and CDR2 as YYDKDF (reference sequence). Trimming took off 2 bases at V and 7 bases at J, with 12 bases between the two ends. The CDR3: CATSRRGAGQPQHF. The CDR3 nucleotides are TGTGCCACCAGCAGACGGGGGGCTGGGCAGCCCCAGCATTTT.

As to this clone: An end of the junction differs from the germline gene, which may be a read error. V usage is TRBV7-7 and J usage is TRBJ2-2; 9 bases map to TRBD2. In germline, CDR1 is SSHAT, CDR2 FNYEAQ (reference sequence). CDR3 length equals 15 residues. The DNA for the CDR3 is TGTGCTAGCAGACAGACTAGCGGGAACACCGGGGAGCTGTTTTTT. Translated, it gives CASRQTSGNTGELFF.

V is TRBV27 and J is TRBJ1-1; D call uncertain. The CDR3 is 13 residues long. Trimming pared 2 bases from V and 0 bases from J, leaving 4 bases between. Germline values: CDR1 MNHEY, CDR2 SMNVEV (reference sequence). The CDR3 protein is CASSLGMNTEAFF. Written as DNA, the CDR3 is TGTGCCAGCAGTTTAGGCATGAACACTGAAGCTTTCTTT.

The table lists this clone with a few counts. This chain's CDR3 is CATSRTSGSGGELFF. The CDR3 nucleotides are TGTGCCACCAGTCGGACTAGCGGGAGTGGGGGGGAGCTGTTTTTT. The chain uses TRBV15 and TRBJ2-2; 13 nucleotides align to TRBD2. The CDR3 runs 15 residues. Per the germline V gene, CDR1 is LNHNV and CDR2 is YYDKDF (reference sequence). V dropped 6 bases and J dropped 8; count of bases not matched to a gene: 6. Complete variable domain (other parts from reference TRBV15 and TRBJ2-2): DAMVIQNPRYQVTQFGKPVTLSCSQTLNHNVMYWYQQKSSQAPKLLFHYYDKDFNNEADTPDNFQSRRPNTSFCFLDIRSPGLGDTAMYLCATSRTSGSGGELFFGEGSRLTVL.

The V gene is TRBV5-1, the J gene TRBJ2-1; a possible D gene is TRBD1 (5 bases). Germline values: CDR1 SGHRS, CDR2 YFSETQ. This CDR3 region has 15 residues. Trimming stripped 3 bases from V and 2 bases from J, with 12 bases between. The CDR3 protein is CASSSRDPPYNEQFF. DNA for the CDR3: TGCGCCAGCAGCTCCAGGGATCCCCCCTACAATGAGCAGTTCTTC.

This clone occurred once. The chain links TRBV6-5 to TRBJ1-1, with a tentative D call TRBD1 (6 bases). Trimming cost V 6 bases and J 10 bases, with 15 bases left between them. There are 12 residues in the CDR3. In germline, CDR1 is MNHEY, CDR2 SVGAGI. CDR3 bases: TGTGCCAGCAGGGATCAGGGGCGGTTAGCTTTCTTT. It translates to CASRDQGRLAFF.

This clone appeared once. This chain uses TRBV12-3 or TRBV12-4 with TRBJ1-2; weak D call: TRBD1 (5 bases). The CDR3 extends over 11 amino acids. V was clipped by 4 bases and J by 7 bases, with 7 bases between them. The CDR3 nucleotides read TGTGCCAGCAGTTCCGGGGGTGGCTACACCTTC. Translated, it gives CASSSGGGYTF.

This rearrangement joins TRBV19 to TRBJ2-1, with 11 positions matching TRBD2. After removal of 5 bases from V and 0 bases from J, the junction contained 12 bases not matched to a gene. Per germline, CDR1 LNHDA and CDR2 SQIVND (reference sequence). The CDR3 runs 19 residues. Written as DNA, the CDR3 is TGTGCCAGTAGTCCCAGAGCCGGGACTAGCGGAAGCTCCTACAATGAGCAGTTCTTC. This translates into CASSPRAGTSGSSYNEQFF.

This chain uses TRBV6-1 with TRBJ2-7; 12 bases match TRBD2. V was clipped by 0 bases and J by 3 bases; unmatched bases: 12. Germline V CDR1 and CDR2: MNHNS, SASEGT. There are 19 residues in the CDR3. CDR3 sequence: CASSEAPLAGGPWHYEQYF. CDR3 nucleotides: TGTGCCAGCAGTGAAGCCCCCCTAGCGGGAGGGCCATGGCACTACGAGCAGTACTTC.

The gene calls are TRBV7-2 and TRBJ2-2; D gene uncertain. CDR3 length equals 16 residues. Trimming shortened V by 7 bases and J by 5 bases, and 20 bases separated the two germline ends. Germline loops: CDR1 SGHTA, CDR2 FQGNSA. The DNA of the CDR3 is TGTGCCAGCACTTTATGGCCGAATGGCGGAACCGGGGAGCTGTTTTTT. The encoded protein is CASTLWPNGGTGELFF.

The V gene is TRBV5-1, the J gene TRBJ1-2, with D perhaps TRBD1 (6 bases). The CDR3 is 15 amino acids. Per the germline V gene, CDR1 is SGHRS and CDR2 is YFSETQ. Trimming removed 4 bases from V and 2 bases from J, with 15 bases in between. CDR3 in amino acids: CASSGGSAGNYGYTF. CDR3 nucleotides: TGCGCCAGCAGCGGGGGCTCGGCTGGGAACTATGGCTACACCTTC.

This clone was picked up one time. The rearrangement links TRBV21-1 to TRBJ1-5; the DNA was not used to check the table's D call, TRBD1. TRBV21-1 is noted as a pseudogene. This CDR3 has 15 residues. The CDR3 region has the DNA TGTGCCAGCAGAAATTGGGGACAGGGCGATCAGCCCCAGCATTTT. It codes for CASRNWGQGDQPQHF.

Concerning this clone: The same CDR3 arises from other DNA sequences in this sample as well. The chain has TRBV9 and TRBJ1-1; weak D call: TRBD1 (5 bases). The CDR3 runs 12 residues. Germline V gene sequence: CDR1 SGDLS, CDR2 YYNGEE. V was trimmed by 0 bases and J by 7 bases, leaving 7 bases between them. The CDR3 region is CASSVGQGEAFF. The CDR3 nucleotides read TGTGCCAGCAGCGTAGGTCAGGGTGAAGCTTTCTTT.

The chain recombines TRBV18 with TRBJ2-6; 9 nucleotides agree with TRBD1. CDR1 is KGHSH, CDR2 LQKENI, per germline. The length of the CDR3 is 18 residues. V dropped 4 bases and J dropped 4; count of bases not matched to a gene: 11. In nucleotides, the CDR3 is TGTGCCAGCTCACGACAACCGGGACAGGGATCCGGGGCCAACGTCCTGACTTTC. As protein: CASSRQPGQGSGANVLTF. Variable domain in full (rest from reference TRBV18 and TRBJ2-6): NAGVMQNPRHLVRRRGQEARLRCSPMKGHSHVYWYRQLPEEGLKFMVYLQKENIIDESGMPKERFSAEFPKEGPSILRIQQVVRGDSAAYFCASSRQPGQGSGANVLTFGAGSRLTVL.

CDR3 DNA: TGTGCCAGCAGTTACCGGAGGAGCCCAAGCACAGATACGCAGTATTTT. Translated: CASSYRRSPSTDTQYF. The rearrangement uses TRBV6-5 and TRBJ2-3; maybe TRBD2 (5 bases). This CDR3 is built from 16 residues. Germline values: CDR1 MNHEY, CDR2 SVGAGI. V gave up 2 bases and J gave up 0 bases, with 12 bases separating them.

V usage is TRBV7-2 and J usage is TRBJ2-7; tentative D call: TRBD1 (5 bases). There are 14 residues in the CDR3. V shed 4 bases and J shed 1 base, with 11 bases lying between them. Germline CDR1 SGHTA, CDR2 FQGNSA. As DNA, the CDR3 is TGTGCCAGCAGCTCCTCCACAGGTTCCTACGAGCAGTACTTC. Amino acid sequence: CASSSSTGSYEQYF.

The rearrangement joins TRBV4-1 to TRBJ2-4; D might be TRBD2 (6 bases). CDR3 size: 17 residues. V lost 1 base to trimming and J lost 0 bases, with 13 bases between them. The V gene's germline CDR1 is MGHRA and CDR2 YSYEKL. This CDR3 reads CASSQGKMGLAKNIQYF. In DNA, the CDR3 is TGCGCCAGCAGCCAAGGGAAAATGGGACTAGCCAAAAACATTCAGTACTTC.

The V and J genes are TRBV19 and TRBJ1-2, with TRBD1 matching over 7 bases. CDR3 length: 16 residues. Unmatched junction bases numbered 18, after V lost 8 bases and J lost 6 bases. Germline V lookup: CDR1 LNHDA, CDR2 SQIVND (reference sequence). CDR3 in amino acids: CASCPGGRITYHGYTF. As DNA, the CDR3 is TGTGCCAGTTGTCCAGGGGGACGTATAACTTACCATGGCTACACCTTC.

The V call is TRBV9, the J call TRBJ2-7, with TRBD2 matching 11 bases. The CDR3 is 15 amino acids. The germline CDR1 and CDR2 sequences are SGDLS and YYNGEE. V lost 0 bases and J lost 3; bases outside the gene matches: 2. CDR3 nucleotide sequence: TGTGCCAGCAGCGTAGAAGGGACTAGCGGCTACGAGCAGTACTTC. Its protein product is CASSVEGTSGYEQYF.

The rearrangement uses TRBV9 and TRBJ2-6, with TRBD1 identical over 12 bases. After removal of 3 bases from V and 4 bases from J, the junction contained 8 bases not matched to a gene. The CDR3 consists of 18 residues. CDR1 is SGDLS, CDR2 YYNGEE, per germline. The CDR3: CASSAPGQGALGANVLTF. CDR3 bases: TGTGCCAGCAGCGCCCCGGGACAGGGGGCGCTCGGGGCCAACGTCCTGACTTTC.

The chain couples TRBV7-6 to TRBJ1-3; no clear D gene. V was shortened by 0 bases and J by 0 bases, with 9 bases between the two germline ends. The germline CDR1 and CDR2 sequences are SGHVS and FNYEAQ. This CDR3 is built from 16 residues. CDR3 protein: CASSLARGNSGNTIYF. The CDR3 DNA follows: TGTGCCAGCAGCTTAGCGCGGGGTAACTCTGGAAACACCATATATTTT. The entire variable domain, with the rest obtained from reference TRBV7-6 and TRBJ1-3, is as follows: GAGVSQSPRYKVTKRGQDVALRCDPISGHVSLYWYRQALGQGPEFLTYFNYEAQQDKSGLPNDRFSAERPEGSISTLTIQRTEQRDSAMYRCASSLARGNSGNTIYFGEGSWLTVV.

J is TRBJ1-5 and V is TRBV19; D unclear. V lost 3 bases and J 3 bases, leaving 6 bases between the germline ends. Germline CDR1 is LNHDA and CDR2 is SQIVND (reference sequence). The CDR3 is 13 amino acids. The chain's CDR3 is CASSIEVNQPQHF. CDR3 coding DNA: TGTGCCAGTAGTATTGAGGTCAATCAGCCCCAGCATTTT. Complete variable domain (other parts from reference TRBV19 and TRBJ1-5): DGGITQSPKYLFRKEGQNVTLSCEQNLNHDAMYWYRQDPGQGLRLIYYSQIVNDFQKGDIAEGYSVSREKKESFPLTVTSAQKNPTAFYLCASSIEVNQPQHFGDGTRLSIL.

This chain joins TRBV28 and TRBJ2-1, with D hard to call. CDR1 MDHEN and CDR2 SYDVKM come from the germline V gene. V lost 5 bases, J lost 10 bases, and 12 bases lay in between. The CDR3 is made up of 12 amino acids. CDR3: CASSPGPREQFF. In nucleotides, the CDR3 is TGTGCCAGCAGTCCTGGTCCTAGAGAGCAGTTCTTC.

The chain couples TRBV25-1 to TRBJ2-5; maybe TRBD2 (5 bases). The CDR3 is 12 amino acids. Germline values: CDR1 MGHDK, CDR2 SYGVNS. V was shortened by 7 bases and J by 4 bases, with 10 bases between the two germline ends. CDR3 protein: CASTGLVETQYF. CDR3 DNA sequence: TGTGCCAGCACGGGGTTAGTAGAGACCCAGTACTTC.

The V call is TRBV7-8, the J call TRBJ1-1; 7 bases are a match to TRBD1. The germline V gene encodes CDR1 SGHVS and CDR2 FQNEAQ. The J segment lost 6 bases and the V segment lost 7 bases, leaving 5 bases of the junction unmatched. This CDR3 comprises 12 residues. CDR3 sequence (DNA): TGTGCCAGCATCGATCAGGGGGCTGAAGCTTTCTTT. Protein: CASIDQGAEAFF. Looking up the rest from reference TRBV7-8 and TRBJ1-1 gives the full variable domain: GAGVSQSPRYKVAKRGQDVALRCDPISGHVSLFWYQQALGQGPEFLTYFQNEAQLDKSGLPSDRFFAERPEGSVSTLKIQRTQQEDSAVYLCASIDQGAEAFFGQGTRLTVV.

CDR3: CASSGGAGSTDTQYF. The CDR3 region has the DNA TGTGCCAGCAGCGGTGGAGCGGGGAGCACAGATACGCAGTATTTT. The chain joins TRBV5-4 to TRBJ2-3; 7 positions match TRBD2. Trimming cost V 4 bases and J 0 bases; bases outside gene matches: 5. The CDR3 extends over 15 amino acids. Germline V gene data show CDR1 as SGHNT and CDR2 as YYREEE (reference sequence).